Given below is one T cell receptor (beta chain) in context. The data were produced by immunoSEQ multiplex PCR, yet TCRdb's version contains in-frame clones alone and is incomplete. Of about 150,000 clones detected, 85% to 95% appear once; the ten largest clones hold over 12%. The source of the sample is a study of control samples from healthy donors and cancer patients. There are 16 residues in the CDR3. The germline gives CDR1 ENHRY, CDR2 SYGVKD. The junction had 6 bases not matched to a gene; V was cut back by 2 bases and J by 2 bases. The sample comprised PBMCs. V is TRBV10-3 and J is TRBJ2-5; 9 bases align to TRBD1. This TCR was sampled from a man aged 55 to 69 with colorectal cancer. The CDR3 DNA reads as TGTGCCATCAGTGAGAGGGGACAGGGTAATCAAGAGACCCAGTACTTC. This codes for CAISERGQGNQETQYF.